This T cell receptor (beta chain) was identified in a study of naive and memory T cell subsets (dated by TCRdb to the late 2010s). Study-wide context: In the figure summarizing the skin biopsy and whole blood samples, 10 or so blood donors, 7 tuberculin skin test biopsies and 3 saline control biopsies were reported. PCR2 was typically performed as a SYBR Green qPCR that was stopped at a set threshold, although end-point PCR (around 6 cycles) could be used instead for low-input samples. Study-wide findings and limitations: The RNA-based method was acknowledged as potentially sensitive to TCR transcript changes with T cell activation and differentiation.

This clonotype has only a few counts. Its recognized antigen is unknown. No much larger clonotype is one base removed from it; base qualities were not supplied. Using 3' ligation of a UMI-containing oligonucleotide to TCR cDNA, the study laid out a robust and sensitive protocol to amplify, sequence and analyze TCRs. For whole blood analysis, over 2 ml of peripheral blood was collected from healthy adult volunteers into Tempus tubes, and RNA was extracted following the manufacturer's instructions. Total RNA was treated with RQ1 DNase, without cell sorting, prior to reverse transcription, with an input of roughly 1 to 1000 ng being targeted. Libraries were prepared from skin biopsies and whole blood to test how robust the pipeline was in samples where T cells are a minority population. Receptors were amplified or captured by 5' RACE. The ligated cDNA was amplified by four rounds of PCR, in which nested alpha and beta constant region primers were used together with the SP2 primer. TCR RNA was reverse transcribed with SuperScript IV using alpha and beta constant region primers for the blood and skin samples. T4 RNA ligase 1 was used to ligate an oligonucleotide containing the Illumina SP2 primer and a UMI to the 3' end of the cDNA. The 12-nucleotide UMI was composed of two random hexamers separated by an eight-base spacer, which was included to prevent hairpin formation. From the second PCR onward, TCR alpha and beta chain libraries were processed separately, and dual indexing was applied for multiplexing. After pooling, the indexed libraries were analyzed by capillary electrophoresis and sequenced on either an Illumina MiSeq or NextSeq. Libraries were spiked with PhiX DNA at about 5-7.5% so that base diversity was increased and cluster recognition was improved. The paper's data handling went like this. Demultiplexor pulled UMIs out of read 2, joined the UMIs with the TCR sequence from read 1, and separated reads according to sample indices. Decombinator identified V and J genes and V-J junctions and gave each TCR a five-part identifier that included V and J deletions. Collapsinator relied on UMIs to correct both sequencing errors and PCR amplification heterogeneity, producing a UMI-based abundance for each TCR. CDR3Translator turned identifiers into nucleotide sequence, translated that sequence into amino acids, and pulled out CDR3 regions based on terminal motifs. Error-corrected alpha and beta TCR counts from blood and skin were compared after normalization to input RNA amount. TCRdb redid the processing of the public reads, applying fastp at Q25 and MiXCR, and retained in-frame beta chains. Rows matching on CDR3 protein sequence are summarized as one entry with the most common DNA and genes. V and J calls and clone size were set by TCRdb, not the authors. Within this sample are 60,000 or so distinct CDR3 sequences, with around 7.7% of them counted one time only. The biggest ten clones account for around 10% of the sample.

This receptor was taken from a male donor in good health.

The CDR3 region: CSARGQSHEAFF. Read as DNA, the sequence is TGCAGCGCAAGGGGGCAGAGCCATGAAGCTTTCTTT. Recombination connected TRBV29-1 to TRBJ1-1; 7 central bases correspond to TRBD1. The cysteine opens and the phenylalanine closes a CDR3 of 12 amino acids. Only the CDR3 DNA stays, 36 bases, in frame from base 1. V ends up 7 bases short and J 7 bases short, with an unmatched junction base count of 9. Per the germline V gene, SQVTM is the CDR1 and ANQGSEA is the CDR2.